This T cell receptor beta chain was sequenced during a study of control samples from healthy donors and cancer patients. Assay: immunoSEQ multiplex PCR; the TCRdb copy retains only in-frame clones and omits some. The table shows around 140,000 clones, with over 75% occurring only once. The V gene's germline CDR1 is SGDLS and CDR2 YYNGEE. V lost 2 bases and J 3 bases, leaving 8 bases between the germline ends. The length of the CDR3 is 14 residues. This clone appeared a single time. Sequencing was carried out using blood. This sequence joins TRBV9 and TRBJ1-4; the D gene is possibly TRBD1 (5 bases). The clonotype comes from a middle-aged man in good health. The chain's CDR3 is CASSVQGSNEKLFF. In DNA form, the CDR3 reads TGTGCCAGCAGCGTCCAGGGCTCTAATGAAAAACTGTTTTTT.